A selection of T cell receptor beta chains follows, all from one sample in a study of T cells in Graves' hyperthyroidism and ophthalmopathy. MiXCR was run by TCRdb on the multiplex PCR reads, yielding one entry per CDR3 protein. This sample has a few hundred thousand distinct CDR3 sequences, with about 15% found just once. The sequenced sample was blood. The receptors derive from a woman aged 18-29 years with Graves' ophthalmopathy. CDR3s include the opening cysteine and the closing phenylalanine or tryptophan. D genes are given only for firm matches. Clone size is shown for a subset of rows, as once, few, many or a class of expanded clone.

TRBJ1-1,.,many,TRBV5-5,CASSSKNTEAFF,TGTGCCAGCAGCTCGAAGAACACTGAAGCTTTCTTT
TRBJ2-3,.,many,TRBV3-1,CASSRDGAGTDTQYF,TGTGCCAGCAGCCGGGACGGGGCGGGCACAGATACGCAGTATTTT
TRBJ2-7,.,.,TRBV10-3,CAISDRAVISYEQYF,TGTGCCATCAGTGATCGGGCGGTGATCTCCTACGAGCAGTACTTC
TRBJ1-2,TRBD1,.,TRBV29-1,CSVDFRGQGYTF,TGCAGCGTTGACTTCAGGGGGCAGGGCTACACCTTC
TRBJ1-6,.,.,TRBV20-1,CSARDRSRQYYNSPLHF,TGCAGTGCTAGAGATCGCTCGCGACAGTATTATAATTCACCCCTCCACTTT
TRBJ2-1,.,many,TRBV28,CASSFVSKFKDNEQFF,TGTGCCAGCAGTTTCGTCAGTAAATTTAAGGATAATGAGCAGTTCTTC
TRBJ2-4,.,many,TRBV20-1,CSASGRFNIQYF,TGCAGTGCTAGTGGTAGATTCAACATTCAGTACTTC
TRBJ2-6,TRBD2,many,TRBV2,CATRRDSGFSGANVLTF,TGTGCCACCCGCCGAGATAGCGGGTTCTCTGGGGCCAACGTCCTGACTTTC
TRBJ1-1,.,few,TRBV28,CASSFAPRKNTEAFF,TGTGCCAGCAGTTTTGCCCCTAGAAAGAACACTGAAGCTTTCTTT
TRBJ2-7,.,.,TRBV13,CASSMRGYEQYF,TGTGCCAGTAGTATGAGGGGTTACGAGCAGTACTTC
TRBJ2-2,TRBD2,.,TRBV6-2/TRBV6-3,CASSRPGLAGPNTGERFF,TGTGCCAGCAGTCGTCCGGGACTAGCGGGGCCGAACACCGGGGAGCGGTTTTTT
TRBJ2-7,TRBD1,.,TRBV20-1,CSAIGGGTGVPHEQYF,TGCAGTGCTATAGGGGGCGGGACAGGGGTACCCCACGAGCAGTACTTC
TRBJ1-1,.,.,TRBV6-2/TRBV6-3,CASSYPSGVGAFF,TGTGCCAGCAGTTACCCGTCAGGAGTTGGTGCTTTCTTT
TRBJ2-1,.,.,TRBV7-9,CASSFADEQFF,TGTGCCAGCAGCTTTGCAGACGAGCAGTTCTTC
TRBJ1-6,.,few,TRBV27,CASSKMSLSSTTYNSPLHF,TGTGCCAGCAGTAAGATGTCCTTATCCTCGACTACCTATAATTCACCCCTCCACTTT
TRBJ1-5,TRBD1,many,TRBV24-1,CATSRTGQSNQPQHF,TGTGCCACCAGCCGGACAGGGCAAAGCAATCAGCCCCAGCATTTT
TRBJ2-7,.,many,TRBV12-3/TRBV12-4,CASRVGAGPNYEQYF,TGTGCCAGCAGGGTCGGGGCGGGACCGAACTACGAGCAGTACTTC
TRBJ2-1,.,.,TRBV10-1,CASSESSGSYNEQFF,TGCGCCAGCAGTGAGTCGTCCGGTAGCTACAATGAGCAGTTCTTC
TRBJ1-2,.,.,TRBV4-1,CAGSQEDSWDFAGYTF,TGCGCCGGCAGCCAAGAGGACAGCTGGGACTTCGCTGGCTACACCTTC
TRBJ2-2,TRBD2,.,TRBV30,CAWSVRRTSGSNTGELFF,TGTGCCTGGAGTGTACGGAGGACTAGCGGTTCGAACACCGGGGAGCTGTTTTTT
TRBJ2-1,TRBD1,.,TRBV4-2,CASSQVGQGENEQFF,TGTGCCAGCAGCCAAGTCGGACAGGGGGAGAATGAGCAGTTCTTC
TRBJ2-1,.,few,TRBV7-9,CASSPRVAQFF,TGTGCCAGCAGCCCGCGCGTAGCGCAGTTCTTC
TRBJ1-1,.,many,TRBV5-6,CASSLVSWETEAFF,TGTGCCAGCAGCCTGGTGTCATGGGAGACTGAAGCTTTCTTT
TRBJ2-1,.,many,TRBV20-1,CSARGGNEQFF,TGCAGTGCTCGAGGGGGCAATGAGCAGTTCTTC
TRBJ1-4,TRBD1,.,TRBV10-3,CAAAGTGNEKLFF,TGTGCCGCGGCCGGGACAGGGAATGAAAAACTGTTTTTT
TRBJ2-5,TRBD1,many,TRBV19,CASSDRGGETQYF,TGTGCCAGTAGTGACAGGGGCGGAGAGACCCAGTACTTC
TRBJ1-5,.,.,TRBV6-7,CASSYSIGSSNQPQHF,TGTGCCAGCAGTTACTCGATAGGCAGTAGCAATCAGCCCCAGCATTTT
TRBJ1-1,.,many,TRBV30,CAWSRQGMNTEAFF,TGTGCCTGGAGTAGGCAGGGTATGAACACTGAAGCTTTCTTT
TRBJ2-7,.,many,TRBV27,CASSAGLHYEQYF,TGTGCCAGCAGTGCAGGGTTGCACTACGAGCAGTACTTC